Listed below are T cell receptor beta chains from one sample, sequenced in a study of human T cells and chemical hapten exposure. One entry per CDR3 protein, called by TCRdb with MiXCR from the RACE reads. Among about 400,000 distinct CDR3 sequences listed, more than 5% were seen once. Sequencing was performed on whole blood, taken in connection with sensitization to the hapten diphenylcyclopropenone (DPC). Source of these receptors: a young woman with alopecia areata. Some clones in this sample may be carry-over from other donors' samples. The CDR3 runs from the conserved cysteine through the conserved F or W. The order of the fields is V gene, J gene, clone size, D gene, CDR3 DNA, CDR3 protein. D genes are given only for firm matches. Size tells how often a clone was seen (once, few, many) or the class of an expanded clone, and some rows leave it out.

TRBV3-1	TRBJ1-2	few	-	TGTGCCAGCAGCCAAGTTTTTTGGGACAACCCCTTTAACTATGGCTACACCTTC	CASSQVFWDNPFNYGYTF
TRBV5-1	TRBJ2-1	few	-	TGCGCCAGCAGCTTGGGTGGCCGGGACACTCTTATTGGTGAGCAGTTCTTC	CASSLGGRDTLIGEQFF
TRBV19	TRBJ2-5	-	-	TGTGCCAGTACCATCACAGGTCAAAAGACCCAGTACTTC	CASTITGQKTQYF
TRBV20-1	TRBJ2-7	few	-	TGCAGTGCTAGACAGGGAAACGAGCAGTACTTC	CSARQGNEQYF
TRBV12-3/TRBV12-4	TRBJ1-3	many	-	TGTGCCTCCAAACCCTTACGATCTGGAAACACCATATATTTT	CASKPLRSGNTIYF
TRBV12-5	TRBJ2-7	-	-	TGTGCTAGTGGTTTCGGGGGTTACGAGCAGTACTTC	CASGFGGYEQYF
TRBV4-3	TRBJ2-3	many	-	TGCGCCAGCAGCCAAGCTAGGGGAGTCACAGATACGCAGTATTTT	CASSQARGVTDTQYF
TRBV27	TRBJ1-5	many	-	TGTGCCAGCAGTCCAGGAGAGTTTGAATGGCAGCCCCAGCATTTT	CASSPGEFEWQPQHF
TRBV5-6	TRBJ1-1	many	-	TGTGCCAGCAGCTTCATGGGAGGTGAAGCTTTCTTT	CASSFMGGEAFF
TRBV12-3/TRBV12-4	TRBJ2-2	few	TRBD2	TGTGCCAGCAGTTTAGTCGGCGGGGGGGCCGCCGGGGAGCTGTTTTTT	CASSLVGGGAAGELFF
TRBV11-2	TRBJ2-3	many	TRBD2	TGTGCCAGCAGCGAGGGAGCGGGGGAGGGTTTGGTATTCGATACGCAGTATTTT	CASSEGAGEGLVFDTQYF
TRBV5-6	TRBJ1-4	-	-	TGTGCCAGCAGCTCCTGGACAGACCTAGCGTCCCAAAAACTGTTTTTT	CASSSWTDLASQKLFF
TRBV29-1	TRBJ1-4	-	-	TGCAGCGTTGAGGCGGCAGGGGTTAATGAAAAACTGTTTTTT	CSVEAAGVNEKLFF
TRBV29-1	TRBJ2-3	-	TRBD2	TGCAGCGTTCGCAGCGGGGGCACAGATACGCAGTATTTT	CSVRSGGTDTQYF
TRBV7-9	TRBJ1-6	many	-	TGTGCCAGCAGCTCTGGACTGTTCTCTAATTCACCCCTCCACTTT	CASSSGLFSNSPLHF
TRBV20-1	TRBJ1-2	-	TRBD1	TGCAGTGCTAGAAGGGGGGGACAGCTTTATGGCTACACCTTC	CSARRGGQLYGYTF
TRBV21-1	TRBJ2-3	few	-	TGTGCCAGCAGCAAAGCTGCTAGCGGAAAGGGCACAGATACGCAGTATTTT	CASSKAASGKGTDTQYF
TRBV3-1	TRBJ1-5	many	-	TGTGCCAGCAGCCACATGGGGGGTAATCAGCCCCAGCATTTT	CASSHMGGNQPQHF
TRBV12-3/TRBV12-4	TRBJ2-5	-	-	TGTGCCAGCAGTTTACCTTACGAGACCCAGTACTTC	CASSLPYETQYF
TRBV18	TRBJ1-5	many	-	TGTGCCAGCCACACGGCCGGCACGGGGACGCCCCAGCATTTT	CASHTAGTGTPQHF
TRBV5-1	TRBJ2-7	-	TRBD2	TGCGCCAGCAGCTTGTATGGGGGGGACTACGAGCAGTACTTC	CASSLYGGDYEQYF
TRBV6-5	TRBJ1-6	many	-	TGTGCCAGCAGTTACGAAGGAGCGCCTAATTCACCCCTCCACTTT	CASSYEGAPNSPLHF
TRBV5-1	TRBJ1-1	many	-	TGCGCCAGCAGCTTGGATACAGGGTTGGCTGAAGCTTTCTTT	CASSLDTGLAEAFF
TRBV24-1	TRBJ2-1	few	-	TGTGCCACCAGTGATGCTAATTATGAGCAGTTCTTC	CATSDANYEQFF
TRBV6-1	TRBJ1-5	-	TRBD1	TGTGCCAGCAGTACCGGACAGGGGGGAGGTCAGCCCCAGCATTTT	CASSTGQGGGQPQHF
TRBV10-3	TRBJ2-3	many	TRBD1	TGTGCCACTGAGGGACAGCGAGATACGCAGTATTTT	CATEGQRDTQYF
TRBV6-6	TRBJ1-6	few	TRBD1	TGTGCCAGCAGGGGGGAACAGGGGGCGCGGAATTCACCCCTCCACTTT	CASRGEQGARNSPLHF
TRBV6-1	TRBJ1-1	many	-	TGTGCCAGCAGTGGGGTTTTGGGGGGCTCCCCTCGAAACACTGAAGCTTTCTTT	CASSGVLGGSPRNTEAFF
TRBV20-1	TRBJ1-1	many	TRBD1	TGCAGTGCGACATGGACAGGGGGTGTTGCGAACACTGAAGCTTTCTTT	CSATWTGGVANTEAFF
TRBV7-2	TRBJ2-3	-	-	TGTGCCAGCAGCTTAGCAAACCGGCGGGGTTCAGATACGCAGTATTTT	CASSLANRRGSDTQYF
TRBV24-1	TRBJ2-1	-	TRBD2	TGTGCCACCAGTGGCTACAGGGAGGCAGCGGGGGAATACAATGAGCAGTTCTTC	CATSGYREAAGEYNEQFF
TRBV29-1	TRBJ2-6	-	TRBD1	TGCAGCGTGGGGGGACAGGGCTTTCCTTCTGGGGCCAACGTCCTGACTTTC	CSVGGQGFPSGANVLTF
TRBV7-2	TRBJ1-6	-	-	TGTGCCAGCAGCCAGACCGACAGAAATAATTCACCCCTCCACTTT	CASSQTDRNNSPLHF
TRBV7-2	TRBJ1-1	few	-	TGTGCCAGCAGCTGGGCAGCGAGCACTGAAGCTTTCTTT	CASSWAASTEAFF
TRBV27	TRBJ1-1	-	TRBD1	TGTGCCAGCAGCTTCTACAGGGGGTCTGAAGCTTTCTTT	CASSFYRGSEAFF
TRBV15	TRBJ1-5	-	-	TGTGCCACCAGCCGAGGGGGGTATAGCAATCAGCCCCAGCATTTT	CATSRGGYSNQPQHF
TRBV29-1	TRBJ2-1	few	-	TGCAGCGTGACCCCTCCGCAGGGGGGCGGAGGTGAGCAGTTCTTC	CSVTPPQGGGGEQFF
TRBV6-1	TRBJ1-2	-	-	TGTGCCAGCAGAGGGGATAAGAAGAGTGGGGGAAACCTTAACTATGGCTACACCTTC	CASRGDKKSGGNLNYGYTF
TRBV7-3	TRBJ1-1	-	-	TGTGCCAGCAGCTCACGAACAAACACTGAAGCTTTCTTT	CASSSRTNTEAFF
TRBV20-1	TRBJ2-1	-	-	TGCAGTTTAGAGTCTTACAATGAGCAGTTCTTC	CSLESYNEQFF
TRBV5-1	TRBJ2-5	-	TRBD1	TGCGCCAGCAGCGATCCGGGACAGGGATTTGCTGAGACCCAGTACTTC	CASSDPGQGFAETQYF
TRBV2	TRBJ1-4	-	-	TGTGCCAGCAGCAGCTCCTACAGTCCTCGTAATGAAAAACTGTTTTTT	CASSSSYSPRNEKLFF
TRBV9	TRBJ1-5	many	TRBD1	TGTGCCAGCAGCGCCACAGGGGGTGGCAATCAGCCCCAGCATTTT	CASSATGGGNQPQHF
TRBV5-1	TRBJ2-3	many	-	TGCGCCAGCAGCTTGGGCGTCACGGATACAACAGATACGCAGTATTTT	CASSLGVTDTTDTQYF
TRBV12-3/TRBV12-4	TRBJ2-1	few	-	TGTGCCAGCAGAAACCCCGCTAGCGAGCAGTTCTTC	CASRNPASEQFF
TRBV3-1	TRBJ2-5	-	-	TGTGCCAGCAGCCCAACGTCCCTAGGGGAGACCCAGTACTTC	CASSPTSLGETQYF
TRBV6-2/TRBV6-3	TRBJ2-1	-	-	TGTGCCAGCAGTTCCCAGTCGGGGGCACATGAGCAGTTCTTC	CASSSQSGAHEQFF
TRBV4-1	TRBJ1-1	-	-	TGCGCCAGCAGCGTGGATGGACCGCCCATGAACACTGAAGCTTTCTTT	CASSVDGPPMNTEAFF
TRBV12-3/TRBV12-4	TRBJ1-1	few	-	TGTGCCAGCAGAATAGTTAACACTGAAGCTTTCTTT	CASRIVNTEAFF
TRBV6-2/TRBV6-3	TRBJ2-5	few	-	TGTGCCAGCACCAACGGCGGGGAGACCCAGTACTTC	CASTNGGETQYF
TRBV13	TRBJ2-7	few	TRBD1	TGTGCCAGCAGCTTCCGGACAGGGTTGGGCGAGCAGTACTTC	CASSFRTGLGEQYF